The 15 T cell receptor beta chains reported below all come from one sample, sequenced in a study of T cell responses to AZD1222 COVID-19 vaccine. Libraries were prepared by immunoSEQ multiplex PCR; TCRdb keeps only in-frame clonotypes and omits some of them. The profile covers fewer than 110,000 clones, with around nine tenths appearing a single time and roughly 6% taken by the ten largest. Material: peripheral blood, obtained 28 days after the second AZD1222 dose. The receptors here all came from an adult who received the AZD1222 COVID-19 vaccine.

The chain uses TRBV5-5 and TRBJ2-7; no clear D. V was cut by 4 bases and J by 5 bases, with 16 bases left in between. Per the germline V gene, CDR1 is SGHKS and CDR2 is YYEKEE (reference sequence). This CDR3 has 14 amino acids. CDR3 protein: CASSPPMARHEQYF. CDR3 nucleotides: TGTGCCAGCAGCCCCCCTATGGCTCGGCACGAGCAGTACTTC.

This clone came up a few times. The genes are TRBV7-7 and TRBJ2-6; D uncertain. V was pared by 8 bases and J by 0 bases, with 8 bases between. The germline V gene encodes CDR1 SSHAT and CDR2 FNYEAQ (reference sequence). This CDR3 spans 14 amino acids. Here the CDR3 DNA reads TGTGCCAGCGGCGGTTCCTCTGGGGCCAACGTCCTGACTTTC. Translation gives CASGGSSGANVLTF.

This chain uses TRBV24-1 with TRBJ1-2, with TRBD1 matching over 7 bases. V shed 3 bases and J 8 bases; nucleotides not matched to a gene: 8. Looked up from germline, CDR1 is KGHDR and CDR2 is SFDVKD. The CDR3 consists of 14 residues. CDR3 in amino acids: CATSDPRGPGGYTF. Written as DNA, the CDR3 is TGTGCCACCAGTGATCCTAGGGGGCCGGGAGGCTACACCTTC.

The rearrangement links TRBV29-1 to TRBJ2-5, with D unresolved. This CDR3 has 11 residues. V was trimmed by 5 bases and J by 1 base, leaving 5 bases between them. Germline loops: CDR1 SQVTM, CDR2 ANQGSEA. CDR3 protein: CSVLRQETQYF. Here the CDR3 DNA reads TGCAGCGTTCTCCGCCAAGAGACCCAGTACTTC.

V and J are TRBV18 and TRBJ2-7, with D perhaps TRBD1 (5 bases). This CDR3 comprises 13 residues. The V end lost 3 bases, the J end lost 3 bases, and 9 bases lay between the germline ends. Germline lookup yields CDR1 KGHSH and CDR2 LQKENI. The CDR3: CASSPPDNYEQYF. The CDR3 DNA reads TGTGCCAGCTCACCCCCGGACAACTACGAGCAGTACTTC.

The V call is TRBV3-1 (or the pseudogene TRBV3-2), the J call TRBJ2-1, with no clear D. The CDR3 totals 13 residues. V was pared by 1 base and J by 7 bases, with 8 bases between. CDR1 LGHDT and CDR2 YNNKEL come from the germline V gene (reference sequence). CDR3 in DNA: TGTGCCAGCAGCCAAGGAAAGATTAATGAGCAGTTCTTC. Residues: CASSQGKINEQFF.

This clone was seen a handful of times. The CDR3 sequence: CASSPRLAGLYEQYF. The DNA of the CDR3 is TGTGCCAGCAGCCCTCGACTAGCGGGGCTCTACGAGCAGTACTTC. The chain recombines TRBV3-1 (or the pseudogene TRBV3-2) with TRBJ2-7; TRBD2 agrees at 11 bases. CDR3 length equals 15 residues. Per the germline V gene, CDR1 is LGHDT and CDR2 is YNNKEL (reference sequence). V gave up 4 bases and J gave up 3 bases; unmatched junction bases: 5.

DNA for the CDR3: TGTGCCAGCAGCTCACTAGCGGGAGTTACAGATACGCAGTATTTT. Encoded protein: CASSSLAGVTDTQYF. J is TRBJ2-3 and V is TRBV7-2; TRBD2 aligns across 11 bases. Germline CDR1 SGHTA, CDR2 FQGNSA. CDR3 length: 15 amino acids. V lost 4 bases to trimming and J lost 3 bases; unmatched junction nucleotides: 3.

The rearrangement links TRBV5-6 to TRBJ1-4; D unresolved. V was trimmed by 4 bases and J by 8 bases, leaving 6 bases between them. The CDR3 has 11 residues. The V gene's germline CDR1 is SGHDT and CDR2 YYEEEE. In DNA, the CDR3 is TGTGCCAGCAGCGTGGGAGAAAAACTGTTTTTT. Translated: CASSVGEKLFF.

This clone came up a few times. This chain connects TRBV19 to TRBJ2-6, with a weak D call TRBD1 (6 bases). Trimming removed 7 bases at V and 0 bases at J, with 10 bases between. The CDR3 is made up of 15 amino acids. In germline, CDR1 is LNHDA, CDR2 SQIVND (reference sequence). The CDR3 nucleotides read TGTGCCAGTATTGACAGGTTCTCTGGGGCCAACGTCCTGACTTTC. It codes for CASIDRFSGANVLTF. The variable domain in full, completed from reference TRBV19 and TRBJ2-6, reads DGGITQSPKYLFRKEGQNVTLSCEQNLNHDAMYWYRQDPGQGLRLIYYSQIVNDFQKGDIAEGYSVSREKKESFPLTVTSAQKNPTAFYLCASIDRFSGANVLTFGAGSRLTVL.

The chain employs TRBV7-2 and TRBJ1-2, with 8 bases that match TRBD1. Germline CDR1 reads SGHTA; CDR2 reads FQGNSA. V lost 2 bases and J lost 0; bases outside the gene matches: 2. This CDR3 has 15 amino acids. CDR3 bases: TGTGCCAGCAGCTTACAGGGGGCGTCTAACTATGGCTACACCTTC. Protein sequence: CASSLQGASNYGYTF.

The V call is TRBV5-5, the J call TRBJ1-4, with D perhaps TRBD1 (5 bases). The CDR3 loop spans 18 amino acids. V lost 0 bases and J 2 bases, leaving 17 bases between the germline ends. CDR1 SGHKS and CDR2 YYEKEE come from the germline V gene (reference sequence). CDR3 sequence: CASSLAVFGGSTNEKLFF. CDR3 nucleotides: TGTGCCAGCAGCTTGGCTGTCTTCGGGGGGTCTACTAATGAAAAACTGTTTTTT.

V and J are TRBV16 and TRBJ1-2; TRBD1 is a possible D gene (5 bases). Germline CDR1 and CDR2: KGHSY and FQNENV. The CDR3 runs to 14 residues. V lost 2 bases to trimming and J lost 5 bases, with 12 bases between them. The CDR3 reads CASSQPAGRYGYTF. The CDR3 DNA sequence: TGTGCCAGCAGCCAACCGGCAGGGCGATATGGCTACACCTTC.

This chain uses TRBV2 with TRBJ2-3; 10 bases line up with TRBD2. V lost 2 bases and J lost 0; bases outside the gene matches: 2. CDR3 length: 16 residues. Germline lookup yields CDR1 SNHLY and CDR2 FYNNEI. CDR3 coding DNA: TGTGCCAGCAGTGAATGGACTAGCGGTAGCACAGATACGCAGTATTTT. Translated, it gives CASSEWTSGSTDTQYF.

The J gene is TRBJ1-1, the V gene TRBV19; 10 bases line up with TRBD1. V was pared by 5 bases and J by 11 bases, with 14 bases of the junction left unmatched. Germline V gene lookup returns CDR1 LNHDA and CDR2 SQIVND (reference sequence). CDR3 length: 15 amino acids. CDR3: CASSLGDRGPPGAFF. Written as DNA, the CDR3 is TGTGCCAGTAGTCTGGGGGACAGGGGACCTCCTGGGGCTTTCTTT.